The present T cell receptor (beta chain) was sequenced within a study of T cell responses to AZD1222 COVID-19 vaccine. This clone has only a few counts. What it binds is not known. From germline, CDR1 is MNHEY and CDR2 SVGAGI. The V end lost 0 bases, the J end lost 5 bases, and 16 bases lay between the germline ends. The CDR3 is 16 residues long. Findings and caveats of the study: CD4 TCRs associated with vaccination spanned spike, dominating at 160-218 and 743-854. Donors skewed white British and female; clonal diversity was possibly underestimated.

Second doses were pooled across both intervals (about 4 or about 12 weeks). Produced via immunoSEQ multiplex PCR; TCRdb's table is partial and in-frame only. Of 85,000 to 100,000 clones listed, approximately 93% were seen once; the top ten hold about 8.3%. V is TRBV6-5 and J is TRBJ1-2; D might be TRBD1 (6 bases). Sample: peripheral blood, taken 28 days after the second AZD1222 dose. This clonotype originated in an adult who received the AZD1222 COVID-19 vaccine. CDR3 in amino acids: CASSYSAGAAFYGYTF. CDR3 in DNA: TGTGCCAGCAGTTACTCGGCAGGGGCTGCTTTTTATGGCTACACCTTC.